Below are 21 T cell receptor beta chains sequenced from a single sample in a study of cytomegalovirus exposure and HLA in healthy donors. The PCR ran on 60 Vbeta and 13 Jbeta primers. TCRdb's copy holds only in-frame clones and misses some; the assay was immunoSEQ multiplex PCR. In the table there are around 98,000 clones, roughly 77% of which are singletons. Sequencing was done on a sample of PBMCs. All receptors come from a man between 35 and 55 years old in good health and CMV-seronegative.

This chain connects TRBV4-1 to TRBJ2-3, with a tentative D call TRBD2 (6 bases). CDR1 MGHRA and CDR2 YSYEKL come from the germline V gene. The CDR3 runs 12 residues. The germline V and J ends were trimmed by 3 bases and 9 bases, with 10 bases remaining between them. Here the CDR3 reads CASSQASETQYF. The DNA of the CDR3 is TGCGCCAGCAGCCAGGCTAGCGAGACGCAGTATTTT.

The chain recombines TRBV19 with TRBJ2-1, with D tentatively TRBD1 (6 bases). V lost 5 bases and J lost 4, with 15 bases in between. CDR1 and CDR2 from the germline V gene are LNHDA and SQIVND (reference sequence). The length of the CDR3 is 15 residues. The chain's CDR3 is CASSFRGPGYNEQFF. The CDR3, as DNA: TGTGCCAGTAGTTTCAGGGGTCCCGGGTACAATGAGCAGTTCTTC.

V and J are TRBV27 and TRBJ2-1; 7 nucleotides align to TRBD2. V lost 3 bases to trimming and J lost 4 bases; unmatched junction nucleotides: 9. CDR3 length: 16 amino acids. CDR1 is MNHEY, CDR2 SMNVEV, per germline (reference sequence). The CDR3 sequence is CASSFLIAGSYNEQFF. The CDR3 DNA sequence: TGTGCCAGCAGTTTCCTCATAGCGGGTTCTTACAATGAGCAGTTCTTC.

Notes on this clone: Mismatch with germline at one junction end may stem from a read error. The gene calls are TRBV7-9 and TRBJ2-2; the D is unclear. The CDR3 covers 15 residues. CDR1 and CDR2 from the germline V gene are SEHNR and FQNEAQ (reference sequence). CDR3 sequence: CASSFPWASTEELFF. CDR3 nucleotides: TGTGCCAGCAGCTTCCCGTGGGCAAGCACCGAGGAGCTGTTTTTT.

The chain has TRBV7-2 and TRBJ2-3; tentatively, D is TRBD1 (5 bases). Germline V gene sequence: CDR1 SGHTA, CDR2 FQGNSA. The CDR3 spans 14 residues. The germline V and J ends were trimmed by 5 bases and 2 bases, with 11 bases remaining between them. CDR3 loop: CASSVDSYTDTQYF. The CDR3 coding sequence is TGTGCCAGCAGCGTCGACAGTTACACAGATACGCAGTATTTT.

This sequence joins TRBV7-2 and TRBJ1-6; 7 nucleotides match TRBD1. Germline V lookup: CDR1 SGHTA, CDR2 FQGNSA. The CDR3 loop spans 13 amino acids. The trim removed 5 bases at V and 12 bases at J, leaving 7 bases unmatched. CDR3 loop: CASSPGQPRPLHF. DNA for the CDR3: TGTGCCAGCAGCCCGGGACAGCCTAGACCCCTCCACTTT.

The V gene is TRBV7-9, the J gene TRBJ1-5, with a weak D call TRBD1 (5 bases). CDR3 length equals 12 residues. Trimming stripped 9 bases from V and 7 bases from J, with 13 bases between. CDR1 and CDR2 from the germline V gene are SEHNR and FQNEAQ (reference sequence). CDR3 residues: CASSGGGQPQHF. For the CDR3, the DNA is TGTGCCAGTTCGGGGGGAGGGCAGCCCCAGCATTTT. The variable domain in full, with the rest retrieved from reference TRBV7-9 and TRBJ1-5, is DTGVSQNPRHKITKRGQNVTFRCDPISEHNRLYWYRQTLGQGPEFLTYFQNEAQLEKSRLLSDRFSAERPKGSFSTLEIQRTEQGDSAMYLCASSGGGQPQHFGDGTRLSIL.

This sequence joins TRBV6-5 and TRBJ1-2, with D maybe TRBD1 (6 bases). CDR1 is MNHEY and CDR2 is SVGAGI in the germline V gene. V lost 5 bases, J lost 8 bases, and 9 bases lay in between. The CDR3 has 11 residues. CDR3 sequence: CASSNGQGYTF. In DNA form, the CDR3 reads TGTGCCAGCAGTAACGGACAGGGCTACACCTTC.

The rearrangement uses TRBV15 and TRBJ1-1, with D uncertain. The CDR3 loop spans 15 amino acids. Trimming shortened V by 3 bases and J by 1 base, and 12 bases separated the two germline ends. Germline V lookup: CDR1 LNHNV, CDR2 YYDKDF (reference sequence). DNA for the CDR3: TGTGCCACCAGCAGGGGCAGGACTGCGAACACTGAAGCTTTCTTT. It is translated as CATSRGRTANTEAFF.

The gene calls are TRBV18 and TRBJ2-5; TRBD2 is a possible D gene (6 bases). The CDR3 has 14 residues. In germline, CDR1 is KGHSH, CDR2 LQKENI. Trimming took 2 bases from V and 11 from J, leaving 18 bases between them. The CDR3, as DNA: TGTGCCAGCTCACCAGACTGGGGTTACCGGGAGCAGTACTTC. Protein sequence: CASSPDWGYREQYF.

The CDR3 DNA follows: TGTGCCAGCAGCCCTGATTTGCAGGGGGACTATGGCTACACCTTC. Its translation is CASSPDLQGDYGYTF. The chain couples TRBV7-8 to TRBJ1-2; 7 bases are shared with TRBD1. Germline CDR1 reads SGHVS; CDR2 reads FQNEAQ. The J segment lost 3 bases and the V segment lost 5 bases, leaving 9 bases of the junction unmatched. This CDR3 spans 15 amino acids.

This clone was counted only a few times. The chain joins TRBV5-8 to TRBJ1-1; 8 bases line up with TRBD1. Looked up from germline, CDR1 is SGHTS and CDR2 is YDEGEE. V was clipped by 2 bases and J by 5 bases; unmatched bases: 2. This CDR3 region has 13 residues. DNA of the CDR3: TGTGCCAGCAGCTTTGACAGGGGAACTGAAGCTTTCTTT. This sequence encodes CASSFDRGTEAFF.

The chain recombines TRBV15 with TRBJ1-4; D might be TRBD1 (5 bases). This CDR3 spans 16 amino acids. The germline V gene has CDR1 LNHNV and CDR2 YYDKDF (reference sequence). V was cut by 0 bases and J by 7 bases, with 15 bases left in between. Written as DNA, the CDR3 is TGTGCCACCAGCAGAGACCCCGGGGGTTCCGGTGAAAAACTGTTTTTT. Translation: CATSRDPGGSGEKLFF.

The chain uses TRBV10-3 and TRBJ2-7; 7 nucleotides line up with TRBD1. Unmatched junction bases numbered 6, after V lost 11 bases and J lost 2 bases. The CDR3 extends over 12 amino acids. Per the germline V gene, CDR1 is ENHRY and CDR2 is SYGVKD. The CDR3 here is CAVAQGPYEQYF. The CDR3 DNA reads as TGTGCCGTAGCACAGGGGCCCTACGAGCAGTACTTC.

The J gene is TRBJ2-5, the V gene TRBV5-1; 9 positions match TRBD2. The J call could be wrong; TRBJ2-7 is a better fit for the DNA end. There are 16 residues in the CDR3. The germline gives CDR1 SGHRS, CDR2 YFSETQ. As DNA, the CDR3 is TGCGCCAGCAGCTTGGAGGCGGGCGGGGGGGACTACGAGCAGTACTTC. This translates into CASSLEAGGGDYEQYF.

The chain uses TRBV6-1 and TRBJ1-5, with no clear D. The length of the CDR3 is 14 residues. CDR1 and CDR2 (germline): MNHNS, SASEGT. V dropped 2 bases and J dropped 4 bases, with 9 bases sitting between them. This CDR3 is CASSEMSRNQPQHF. The CDR3 DNA reads TGTGCCAGCAGTGAAATGTCGAGAAATCAGCCCCAGCATTTT.

This chain uses TRBV7-8 with TRBJ2-5, with D perhaps matching TRBD1 (5 bases). The CDR3 runs to 15 residues. Germline CDR1 reads SGHVS; CDR2 reads FQNEAQ. V gave up 4 bases and J gave up 5 bases, with 17 bases separating them. CDR3 protein: CASSSSGHTIETQYF. The CDR3, as DNA: TGTGCCAGCAGCTCCTCCGGACATACAATCGAGACCCAGTACTTC.

This clone is a singleton in its sample. This chain links TRBV6-1 with TRBJ2-2, with TRBD2 identical over 10 bases. The trim removed 1 base at V and 6 bases at J, leaving 2 bases unmatched. Germline values: CDR1 MNHNS, CDR2 SASEGT. The CDR3 covers 15 residues. The CDR3 DNA reads TGTGCCAGCAGTGAAGGAGCGGGGGGGCCCGGGGAGCTGTTTTTT. Its protein product is CASSEGAGGPGELFF.

V and J are TRBV28 and TRBJ2-5; unclear D gene. This CDR3 is 14 amino acids long. V lost 7 bases and J 2 bases, leaving 14 bases between the germline ends. Germline CDR1 is MDHEN and CDR2 is SYDVKM. CDR3 loop: CASIPGRNQETQYF. CDR3 nucleotides: TGTGCCAGCATCCCCGGCAGGAATCAAGAGACCCAGTACTTC.

The V and J genes are TRBV19 and TRBJ1-4; 10 nucleotides align to TRBD1. J was trimmed by 8 bases and V by 4 bases; bases with no gene match: 13. The CDR3 length is 17 residues. In germline, CDR1 is LNHDA, CDR2 SQIVND (reference sequence). The CDR3: CASSTLTGGMTREKLFF. The CDR3 DNA sequence: TGTGCCAGTAGTACTCTGACAGGGGGCATGACGAGGGAAAAACTGTTTTTT. Full variable domain (rest looked up from reference TRBV19 and TRBJ1-4): DGGITQSPKYLFRKEGQNVTLSCEQNLNHDAMYWYRQDPGQGLRLIYYSQIVNDFQKGDIAEGYSVSREKKESFPLTVTSAQKNPTAFYLCASSTLTGGMTREKLFFGSGTQLSVL.

V usage is TRBV30 and J usage is TRBJ2-3, with 8 positions matching TRBD2. J gave up 2 bases and V 2 bases, and 9 bases lay outside the gene matches. Germline CDR1 and CDR2: GTSNPN and SVGIG (reference sequence). The CDR3 loop spans 16 amino acids. The CDR3 reads CAWSLFTGGVTDTQYF. The DNA of the CDR3 is TGTGCCTGGAGTCTTTTTACGGGGGGGGTCACAGATACGCAGTATTTT.